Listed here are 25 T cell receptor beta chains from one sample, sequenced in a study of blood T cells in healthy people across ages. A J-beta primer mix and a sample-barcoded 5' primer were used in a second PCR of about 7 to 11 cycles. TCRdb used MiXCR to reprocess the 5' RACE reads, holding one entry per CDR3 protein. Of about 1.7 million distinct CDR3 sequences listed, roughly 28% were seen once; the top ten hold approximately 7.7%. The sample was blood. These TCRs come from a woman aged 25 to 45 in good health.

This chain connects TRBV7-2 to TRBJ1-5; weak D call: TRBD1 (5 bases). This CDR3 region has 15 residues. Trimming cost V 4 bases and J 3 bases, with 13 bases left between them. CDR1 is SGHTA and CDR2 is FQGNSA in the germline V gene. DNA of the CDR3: TGTGCCAGCAGCTATCTGACAGAACCCAATCAGCCCCAGCATTTT. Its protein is CASSYLTEPNQPQHF.

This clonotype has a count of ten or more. The CDR3 spells CASRSRVSYEQYF. The CDR3 DNA reads as TGTGCCAGCAGAAGCAGGGTATCCTACGAGCAGTACTTC. The V call is TRBV11-2, the J call TRBJ2-7; D may be TRBD1 (5 bases). The CDR3 has 13 amino acids. Germline V gene lookup returns CDR1 SGHAT and CDR2 FQNNGV. Trimming left V 6 bases short and J 1 base short, with 10 bases between.

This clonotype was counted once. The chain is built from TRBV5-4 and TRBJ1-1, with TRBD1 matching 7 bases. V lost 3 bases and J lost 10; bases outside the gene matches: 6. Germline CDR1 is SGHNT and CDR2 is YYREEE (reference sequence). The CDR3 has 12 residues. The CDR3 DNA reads TGTGCCAGCAGCTCTGACAGGGTGTCAGCTTTCTTT. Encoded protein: CASSSDRVSAFF.

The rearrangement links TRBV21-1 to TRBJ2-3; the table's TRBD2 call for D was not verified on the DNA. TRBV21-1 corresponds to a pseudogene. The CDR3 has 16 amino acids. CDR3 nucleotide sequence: TGTGCCAGCAGCTCCCGGACTAGCGGTGTCACAGATACGCAGTATTTT. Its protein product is CASSSRTSGVTDTQYF.

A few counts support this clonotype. The CDR3 sequence is CASSLQGAREEKLFF. The CDR3 coding sequence is TGTGCCAGCAGCCTGCAGGGGGCCCGGGAGGAAAAACTGTTTTTT. The rearrangement joins TRBV7-2 to TRBJ1-4; 8 nucleotides match TRBD1. From germline, CDR1 is SGHTA and CDR2 FQGNSA. CDR3 size: 15 residues. The V segment lost 5 bases and the J segment 8 bases; nucleotides outside the gene matches: 10.

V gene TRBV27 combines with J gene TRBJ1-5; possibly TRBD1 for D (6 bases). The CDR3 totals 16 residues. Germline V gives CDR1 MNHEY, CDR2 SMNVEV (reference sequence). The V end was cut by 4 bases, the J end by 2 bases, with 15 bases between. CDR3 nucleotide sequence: TGTGCCAGCAGTTGGGGGGGCGACGGCGGCAATCAGCCCCAGCATTTT. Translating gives CASSWGGDGGNQPQHF.

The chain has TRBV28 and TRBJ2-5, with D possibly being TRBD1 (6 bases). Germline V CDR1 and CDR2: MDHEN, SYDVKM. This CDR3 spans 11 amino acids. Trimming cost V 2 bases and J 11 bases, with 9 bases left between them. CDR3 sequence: CASSLQQGQYF. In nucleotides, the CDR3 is TGTGCCAGCAGTTTACAGCAGGGGCAGTACTTC.

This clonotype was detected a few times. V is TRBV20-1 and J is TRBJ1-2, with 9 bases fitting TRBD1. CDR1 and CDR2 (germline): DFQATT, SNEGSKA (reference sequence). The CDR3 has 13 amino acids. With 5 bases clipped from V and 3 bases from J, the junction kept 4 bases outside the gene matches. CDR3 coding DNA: TGCAGTGCTCGACAGGGGGTGGACTATGGCTACACCTTC. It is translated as CSARQGVDYGYTF.

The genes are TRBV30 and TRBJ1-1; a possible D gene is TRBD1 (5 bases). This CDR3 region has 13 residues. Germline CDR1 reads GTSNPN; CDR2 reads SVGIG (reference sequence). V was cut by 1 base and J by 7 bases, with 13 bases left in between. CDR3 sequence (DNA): TGTGCCTGGAGTGCCCATCGGGACGGTGAAGCTTTCTTT. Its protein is CAWSAHRDGEAFF.

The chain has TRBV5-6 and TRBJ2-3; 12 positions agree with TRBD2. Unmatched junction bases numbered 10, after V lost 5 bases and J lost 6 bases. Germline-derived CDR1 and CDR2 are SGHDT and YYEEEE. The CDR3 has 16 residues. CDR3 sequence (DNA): TGTGCCAGCAGTTCTCTAGCGGGGGGGCGGGGCGATACGCAGTATTTT. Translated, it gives CASSSLAGGRGDTQYF.

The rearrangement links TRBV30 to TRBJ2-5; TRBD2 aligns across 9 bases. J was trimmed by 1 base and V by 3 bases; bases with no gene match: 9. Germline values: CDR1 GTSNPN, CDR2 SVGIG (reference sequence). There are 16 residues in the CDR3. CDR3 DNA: TGTGCCTGGAGAAAGAGCCTAGCGGGAATCCAAGAGACCCAGTACTTC. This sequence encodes CAWRKSLAGIQETQYF.

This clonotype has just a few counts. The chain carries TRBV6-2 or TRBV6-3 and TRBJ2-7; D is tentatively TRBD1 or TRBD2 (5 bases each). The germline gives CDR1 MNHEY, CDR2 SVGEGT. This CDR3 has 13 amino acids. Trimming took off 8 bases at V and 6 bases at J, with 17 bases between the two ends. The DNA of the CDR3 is TGTGCCAGCTACCGCAGTGGGGGAAGCGAGCAGTACTTC. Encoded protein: CASYRSGGSEQYF.

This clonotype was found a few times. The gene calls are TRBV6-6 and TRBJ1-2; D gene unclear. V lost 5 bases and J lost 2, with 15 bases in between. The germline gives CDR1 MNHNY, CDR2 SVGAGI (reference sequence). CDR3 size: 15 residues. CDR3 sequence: CASSPKAAGNYGYTF. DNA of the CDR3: TGTGCCAGCAGTCCCAAGGCCGCCGGCAACTATGGCTACACCTTC.

This CDR3 is CSARVRTLGNQPQHF. The CDR3 nucleotides read TGCAGTGCTAGAGTGCGGACCCTGGGAAATCAGCCCCAGCATTTT. V usage is TRBV20-1 and J usage is TRBJ1-5; D remains unclear. The V and J ends lost 1 base and 4 bases respectively, with 14 bases between them. Germline V gene data show CDR1 as DFQATT and CDR2 as SNEGSKA (reference sequence). The CDR3 covers 15 residues.

CDR3 DNA sequence: TGCGCCAGCAGCTTAGAGAGGGCCGGACAAGAGACCCAGTACTTC. Translated, it gives CASSLERAGQETQYF. The rearrangement uses TRBV5-1 and TRBJ2-5; the D gene is possibly TRBD2 (5 bases). Germline V lookup: CDR1 SGHRS, CDR2 YFSETQ. The V end was cut by 2 bases, the J end by 2 bases, with 13 bases between. The CDR3 totals 15 residues.

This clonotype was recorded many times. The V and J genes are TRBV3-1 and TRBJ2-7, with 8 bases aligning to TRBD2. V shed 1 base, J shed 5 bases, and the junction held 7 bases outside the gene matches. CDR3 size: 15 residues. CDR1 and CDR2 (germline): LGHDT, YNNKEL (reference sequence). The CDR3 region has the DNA TGTGCCAGCAGCCAAGGTGGGGGGACTAGGAACGAGCAGTACTTC. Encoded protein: CASSQGGGTRNEQYF.

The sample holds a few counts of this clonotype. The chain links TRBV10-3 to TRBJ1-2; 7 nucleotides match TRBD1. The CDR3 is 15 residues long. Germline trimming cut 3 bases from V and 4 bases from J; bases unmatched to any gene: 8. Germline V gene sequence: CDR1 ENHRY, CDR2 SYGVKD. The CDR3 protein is CAISDFTGASYGYTF. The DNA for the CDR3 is TGTGCCATCAGTGACTTCACAGGGGCGAGCTATGGCTACACCTTC.

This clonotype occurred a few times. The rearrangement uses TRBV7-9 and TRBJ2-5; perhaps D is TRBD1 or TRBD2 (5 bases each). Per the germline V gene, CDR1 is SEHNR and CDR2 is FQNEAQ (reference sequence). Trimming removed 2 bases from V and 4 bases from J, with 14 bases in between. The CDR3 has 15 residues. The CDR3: CASSLILGTVETQYF. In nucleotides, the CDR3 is TGTGCCAGCAGCTTAATACTTGGGACGGTAGAGACCCAGTACTTC.

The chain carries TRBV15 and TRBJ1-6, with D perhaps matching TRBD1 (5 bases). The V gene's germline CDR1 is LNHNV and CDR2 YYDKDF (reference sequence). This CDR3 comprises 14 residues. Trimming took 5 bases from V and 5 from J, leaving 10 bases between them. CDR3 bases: TGTGCCACCAGCCGGCAGACAGATAATTCACCCCTCCACTTT. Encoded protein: CATSRQTDNSPLHF.

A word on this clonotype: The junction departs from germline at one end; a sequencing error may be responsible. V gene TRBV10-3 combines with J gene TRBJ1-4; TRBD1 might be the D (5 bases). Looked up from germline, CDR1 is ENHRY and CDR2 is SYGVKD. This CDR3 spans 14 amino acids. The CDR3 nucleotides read TGTGCCTTCAGTGGGACCGCGGGTAATGAAAAACTGTTTTTT. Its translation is CAFSGTAGNEKLFF.

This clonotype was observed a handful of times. CDR3 amino acids: CASSFLGQGSSPLHF. As DNA, the CDR3 is TGTGCCAGCAGTTTTTTGGGACAGGGTTCTTCACCCCTCCACTTT. This chain uses TRBV27 with TRBJ1-6, with TRBD1 identical over 9 bases. The V gene end was trimmed by 3 bases and the J gene end by 9 bases; junction bases not matched to a gene: 6. CDR3 length: 15 amino acids. Per the germline V gene, CDR1 is MNHEY and CDR2 is SMNVEV (reference sequence).

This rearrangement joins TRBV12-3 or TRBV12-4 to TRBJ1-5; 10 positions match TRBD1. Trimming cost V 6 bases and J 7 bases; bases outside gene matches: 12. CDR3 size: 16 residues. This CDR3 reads CASRGGGQGMWQPQHF. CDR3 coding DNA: TGTGCCAGCAGGGGAGGGGGACAGGGGATGTGGCAGCCCCAGCATTTT.

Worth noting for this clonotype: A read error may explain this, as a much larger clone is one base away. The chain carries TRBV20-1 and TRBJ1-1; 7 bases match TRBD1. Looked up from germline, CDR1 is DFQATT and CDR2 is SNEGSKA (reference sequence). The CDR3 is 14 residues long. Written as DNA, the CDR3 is TGCTGTGCTAGTTATGCAGGGGGGAACACTGAAGCTTTCTTT. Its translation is CCASYAGGNTEAFF.

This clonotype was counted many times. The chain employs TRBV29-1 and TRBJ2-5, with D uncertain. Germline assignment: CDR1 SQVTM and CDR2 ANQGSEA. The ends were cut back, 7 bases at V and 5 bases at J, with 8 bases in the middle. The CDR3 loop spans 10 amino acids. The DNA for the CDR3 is TGCAGCGCCGGCACCGAGACCCAGTACTTC. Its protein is CSAGTETQYF.

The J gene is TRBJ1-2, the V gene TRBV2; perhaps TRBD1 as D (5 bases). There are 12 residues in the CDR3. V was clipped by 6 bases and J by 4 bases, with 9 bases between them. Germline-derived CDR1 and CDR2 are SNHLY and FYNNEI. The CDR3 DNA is TGTGCCAGCAGGAACAGGCCCTATGGCTACACCTTC. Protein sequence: CASRNRPYGYTF.